Presented here are 8 T cell receptor beta chains from one specimen sequenced in a study of T-cell memory formation after mild COVID-19. In TCRdb, the 5' RACE reads were re-called with MiXCR into one record per CDR3 protein. This repertoire shows approximately 150,000 distinct CDR3 sequences, 6% to 6.5% found once; its top ten account for around 1.9%. The sequenced sample consisted of PBMCs or a T cell subset sorted from them (not recorded which). All receptors come from an adult woman who had mild COVID-19 (a few samples of this study predate the infection). Cell type and time point are not known.

This clonotype was observed a handful of times. J is TRBJ1-2 and V is TRBV7-6; possible D gene TRBD1, 5 bases. Germline CDR1 SGHVS, CDR2 FNYEAQ. The CDR3 sequence is 17 residues long. V was cut by 5 bases and J by 0 bases, with 19 bases left in between. The CDR3 loop is CASSAAGHLRTNYGYTF. Here the CDR3 DNA reads TGTGCCAGCAGCGCCGCGGGGCATCTTCGTACTAACTATGGCTACACCTTC.

This clonotype was counted at least ten times. The V call is TRBV7-3, the J call TRBJ2-1; 9 bases align to TRBD1. Germline assignment: CDR1 SGHTA and CDR2 FQGTGA. This CDR3 comprises 15 residues. Unmatched junction bases numbered 6, after V lost 2 bases and J lost 7 bases. Here the CDR3 reads CASSLRSGQGNEQFF. DNA for the CDR3: TGTGCCAGCAGCTTACGATCGGGACAGGGTAATGAGCAGTTCTTC.

There are many counts of this clonotype. The V and J genes are TRBV7-9 and TRBJ2-1; 8 bases match TRBD2. The CDR3 contains 15 residues. CDR1 and CDR2 (germline): SEHNR, FQNEAQ (reference sequence). The ends lost 5 bases at V and 4 bases at J; junction bases unmatched: 7. The CDR3 reads CASSVNSGGYNEQFF. Written as DNA, the CDR3 is TGTGCCAGCAGCGTGAATTCGGGAGGGTACAATGAGCAGTTCTTC. Looking up the rest from reference TRBV7-9 and TRBJ2-1 gives the full variable domain: DTGVSQNPRHKITKRGQNVTFRCDPISEHNRLYWYRQTLGQGPEFLTYFQNEAQLEKSRLLSDRFSAERPKGSFSTLEIQRTEQGDSAMYLCASSVNSGGYNEQFFGPGTRLTVL.

This clonotype has a count of ten or more. The chain joins TRBV9 to TRBJ2-3; TRBD1 matches 9 bases. Germline lookup yields CDR1 SGDLS and CDR2 YYNGEE. CDR3 length: 16 residues. The trim removed 3 bases at V and 0 bases at J, leaving 5 bases unmatched. The CDR3 sequence is CASSGTGGWSTDTQYF. CDR3 DNA: TGTGCCAGCAGCGGAACAGGGGGCTGGAGCACAGATACGCAGTATTTT. The whole variable domain, filled in from reference TRBV9 and TRBJ2-3, reads DSGVTQTPKHLITATGQRVTLRCSPRSGDLSVYWYQQSLDQGLQFLIQYYNGEERAKGNILERFSAQQFPDLHSELNLSSLELGDSALYFCASSGTGGWSTDTQYFGPGTRLTVL.

V and J are TRBV7-9 and TRBJ1-6; D perhaps matches TRBD1 (6 bases). From germline, CDR1 is SEHNR and CDR2 FQNEAQ (reference sequence). V lost 4 bases and J 7 bases, leaving 11 bases between the germline ends. The CDR3 is made up of 14 amino acids. CDR3 region: CASSSPTGNSPLHF. The CDR3 bases are TGTGCCAGCAGCTCCCCAACAGGGAATTCACCCCTCCACTTT.

There are a few counts of this clonotype. The chain uses TRBV5-4 and TRBJ2-7; maybe TRBD2 (7 bases). This CDR3 is built from 15 residues. V was cut by 3 bases and J by 0 bases, with 13 bases left in between. Germline loops: CDR1 SGHNT, CDR2 YYREEE (reference sequence). This chain's CDR3 is CASSSGGASSYEQYF. CDR3 coding DNA: TGTGCCAGCAGCTCTGGGGGGGCTAGCTCCTACGAGCAGTACTTC.

The chain is built from TRBV5-1 and TRBJ2-7; D call uncertain. The CDR3 is 14 amino acids. Trimming removed 3 bases at V and 1 base at J, with 11 bases between. Germline V gene lookup returns CDR1 SGHRS and CDR2 YFSETQ. CDR3: CASSSSDPSYEQYF. The CDR3 nucleotides read TGCGCCAGCAGCTCCAGTGACCCTTCCTACGAGCAGTACTTC.

The table lists this clonotype with many counts. The V call is TRBV7-9, the J call TRBJ2-1; a possible D gene is TRBD2 (6 bases). V lost 4 bases, J lost 5 bases, and 12 bases lay in between. This CDR3 region has 14 residues. The V gene's germline CDR1 is SEHNR and CDR2 FQNEAQ (reference sequence). The CDR3 here is CASSSGGTHNEQFF. The CDR3, as DNA: TGTGCCAGCAGCTCCGGGGGAACCCACAATGAGCAGTTCTTC.